This T cell receptor beta chain was observed in a study of siplizumab effects on memory and regulatory T cells. General study results and limits: Roughly 75-97% of proliferating CD4+ or CD8+ clones lacked an assignable naive or memory phenotype.

Data came from immunoSEQ multiplex PCR; TCRdb stores just in-frame clones and leaves some out. The sample holds some 110,000 clones, roughly 94% seen once. Trimming took 6 bases from V and 4 from J, leaving 13 bases between them. Germline CDR1 MNHEY, CDR2 SVGAGI. There are 13 residues in the CDR3. Worth noting for this clone: The antigen is unknown.

The source material was non-Treg CD4+ T cells sorted from blood. This TCR was recovered from a human donor in good health. The rearrangement joins TRBV6-5 to TRBJ2-7, with D tentatively TRBD1 (6 bases). The CDR3 coding sequence is TGTGCCAGCAGCGTACCAGGGGTATACGAGCAGTACTTC. Translated, it gives CASSVPGVYEQYF.